This T cell receptor beta chain was captured by sequencing in a study of blood T cell repertoires in COVID-19. TCRdb keeps only in-frame clones here, not all; method: immunoSEQ multiplex PCR. The sample yields some 270,000 clones, approximately 89% seen once. CDR1 and CDR2 from the germline V gene are LGHDT and YNNKEL (reference sequence). V was trimmed by 4 bases and J by 6 bases, leaving 12 bases between them. The CDR3 extends over 14 amino acids. The chain is built from TRBV3-1 (or the pseudogene TRBV3-2) and TRBJ2-2; D might be TRBD2 (5 bases). This TCR was sampled from an older woman who had recovered from COVID-19. The sequenced sample was PBMCs or T cells enriched from blood (not recorded which). The CDR3 reads CASSLRGRSGELFF. For the CDR3, the DNA is TGTGCCAGCAGCCTCCGGGGAAGATCCGGGGAGCTGTTTTTT.